The 30 T cell receptor beta chains below were found in one sample sequenced in a study of CD8 T cells in ankylosing spondylitis. One entry per CDR3 protein, called by TCRdb with MiXCR from the 5' RACE reads. The sample yields 650,000 to 800,000 distinct CDR3 sequences, around 19% seen once. Their target antigens are unknown. Study-wide findings and caveats: Ankylosing spondylitis blood seemed to carry a telltale TCR beta motif made of under ten highly homologous variants.

The material sequenced was blood, either unsorted or a sorted T cell fraction (not recorded which). Every receptor here comes from a male donor with ankylosing spondylitis.

The rearrangement joins TRBV2 to TRBJ2-7; no reliable D call. Germline-derived CDR1 and CDR2 are SNHLY and FYNNEI. The CDR3 loop spans 13 amino acids. V lost 1 base and J lost 0, with 4 bases in between. The DNA for the CDR3 is TGTGCCAGCAGTGAAGTGTTCTCCTACGAGCAGTACTTC. Amino acid sequence: CASSEVFSYEQYF.

The chain employs TRBV5-1 and TRBJ2-1, with 7 bases lining up with TRBD2. V was pared by 2 bases and J by 4 bases, with 6 bases of the junction left unmatched. Germline-derived CDR1 and CDR2 are SGHRS and YFSETQ. The CDR3 extends over 15 amino acids. This CDR3 is CASSLTSESYNEQFF. The CDR3 region has the DNA TGCGCCAGCAGCTTAACTAGCGAGTCTTACAATGAGCAGTTCTTC.

The V and J genes are TRBV6-5 and TRBJ2-2; 9 bases map to TRBD2. Germline V gene data show CDR1 as MNHEY and CDR2 as SVGAGI. The ends lost 4 bases at V and 6 bases at J; junction bases unmatched: 15. The CDR3 has 18 amino acids. CDR3 bases: TGTGCCAGCAGTTCCTCGGACGTTTGGCGGGAGGGCCCCGGGGAGCTGTTTTTT. Protein product: CASSSSDVWREGPGELFF.

This chain joins TRBV4-3 and TRBJ1-5; D call uncertain. CDR1 and CDR2 (germline): LGHNA, YSLEER. CDR3 length equals 15 residues. Deletions cut 0 bases from V and 4 bases from J, with 10 bases between. CDR3 DNA: TGCGCCAGCAGCCAAGAGGTCTCCAGGAATCAGCCCCAGCATTTT. It encodes CASSQEVSRNQPQHF.

This clonotype was found a few times. The chain recombines TRBV7-9 with TRBJ1-3; D call uncertain. V dropped 5 bases and J dropped 1 base, with 9 bases sitting between them. Germline CDR1 reads SEHNR; CDR2 reads FQNEAQ (reference sequence). The CDR3 extends over 14 amino acids. The CDR3 is CASSPVASGNTIYF. CDR3 DNA: TGTGCCAGCAGCCCCGTCGCTTCTGGAAACACCATATATTTT.

This clonotype was recorded at least ten times. The rearrangement links TRBV12-3 or TRBV12-4 to TRBJ1-4; the match to TRBD1 covers 11 bases. CDR3 length: 15 amino acids. The junction had 7 bases not matched to a gene; V was cut back by 6 bases and J by 7 bases. This CDR3 is CASSPGTGGSEKLFF. The DNA for the CDR3 is TGTGCCAGCAGCCCCGGGACAGGGGGTAGTGAAAAACTGTTTTTT.

The chain couples TRBV29-1 to TRBJ2-5; 10 nucleotides line up with TRBD2. CDR3 length: 14 residues. The V and J ends lost 7 bases and 7 bases, in that order; junction bases with no gene match: 12. Germline CDR1 reads SQVTM; CDR2 reads ANQGSEA. The CDR3 bases are TGCAGCGGTAGAGCGGGAGGGCCGTATGGGACCCAGTACTTC. Protein sequence: CSGRAGGPYGTQYF. Looking up the rest from reference TRBV29-1 and TRBJ2-5 gives the full variable domain: SAVISQKPSRDICQRGTSLTIQCQVDSQVTMMFWYRQQPGQSLTLIATANQGSEATYESGFVIDKFPISRPNLTFSTLTVSNMSPEDSSIYLCSGRAGGPYGTQYFGPGTRLLVL.

This clonotype was counted only a few times. The chain has TRBV4-3 and TRBJ2-1, with TRBD2 identical over 11 bases. Germline V gives CDR1 LGHNA, CDR2 YSLEER. The V and J ends lost 1 base and 10 bases, in that order; junction bases with no gene match: 12. The CDR3 covers 17 residues. The CDR3 protein is CASSQVWPPTSGNEQFF. The DNA of the CDR3 is TGCGCCAGCAGCCAAGTTTGGCCGCCGACTAGCGGGAACGAGCAGTTCTTC.

The chain recombines TRBV18 with TRBJ2-1; weak D call: TRBD2 (5 bases). The germline V and J ends were trimmed by 3 bases and 3 bases, with 12 bases remaining between them. The CDR3 is made up of 15 amino acids. Germline V gene data show CDR1 as KGHSH and CDR2 as LQKENI. DNA of the CDR3: TGTGCCAGCTCACCGACACTAGAATTCTACAATGAGCAGTTCTTC. Protein: CASSPTLEFYNEQFF.

This clonotype was seen a few times. V and J are TRBV5-1 and TRBJ2-2; possible D gene TRBD2, 7 bases. The CDR3 is 17 residues long. V lost 3 bases and J 5 bases, leaving 20 bases between the germline ends. The V gene's germline CDR1 is SGHRS and CDR2 YFSETQ. CDR3 protein: CASSSHGGTTRTGELFF. Here the CDR3 DNA reads TGCGCCAGCAGCTCCCACGGGGGGACAACTAGGACCGGGGAGCTGTTTTTT.

The V gene is TRBV7-3, the J gene TRBJ1-2; D is uncertain. This CDR3 spans 15 amino acids. V lost 1 base to trimming and J lost 2 bases, with 11 bases between them. CDR1 SGHTA and CDR2 FQGTGA come from the germline V gene. The CDR3 is CASSLNGAENYGYTF. DNA for the CDR3: TGTGCCAGCAGCTTAAATGGTGCAGAAAACTATGGCTACACCTTC. Full variable domain (missing parts from reference TRBV7-3 and TRBJ1-2): GAGVSQTPSNKVTEKGKYVELRCDPISGHTALYWYRQSLGQGPEFLIYFQGTGAADDSGLPNDRFFAVRPEGSVSTLKIQRTERGDSAVYLCASSLNGAENYGYTFGSGTRLTVV.

This clonotype was counted only a few times. The rearrangement links TRBV29-1 to TRBJ2-7, with 10 bases aligning to TRBD2. The CDR3 has 17 residues. V shed 1 base, J shed 4 bases, and the junction held 13 bases outside the gene matches. Looked up from germline, CDR1 is SQVTM and CDR2 is ANQGSEA. CDR3: CSVEGAFTSGGAYEQYF. The CDR3 coding sequence is TGCAGCGTTGAAGGTGCGTTCACGAGCGGGGGGGCTTACGAGCAGTACTTC.

A few counts support this clonotype. This chain links TRBV12-3 or TRBV12-4 with TRBJ2-7; tentative D call: TRBD2 (6 bases). This CDR3 is built from 14 residues. Trimming left V 6 bases short and J 3 bases short, with 15 bases between. The CDR3: CASSFGTGRYEQYF. In nucleotides, the CDR3 is TGTGCCAGCAGCTTCGGGACTGGACGCTACGAGCAGTACTTC.

The chain recombines TRBV7-8 with TRBJ1-1; 11 bases map to TRBD1. This CDR3 comprises 15 residues. Germline CDR1 reads SGHVS; CDR2 reads FQNEAQ. V was pared by 3 bases and J by 4 bases, with 4 bases of the junction left unmatched. CDR3 protein: CASSLGTGGLTEAFF. The CDR3 DNA sequence: TGTGCCAGCAGCTTGGGGACAGGGGGACTCACTGAAGCTTTCTTT.

The V gene is TRBV11-2, the J gene TRBJ2-7, with D tentatively TRBD1 or TRBD2 (5 bases each). Germline-derived CDR1 and CDR2 are SGHAT and FQNNGV. Trimming shortened V by 2 bases and J by 3 bases, and 14 bases separated the two germline ends. The CDR3 is 15 amino acids. CDR3 loop: CASSLTGQPNYEQYF. The CDR3 DNA is TGTGCCAGCAGCTTAACGGGGCAGCCCAACTACGAGCAGTACTTC.

Only a few counts were recorded for this clonotype. The V and J genes are TRBV6-1 and TRBJ1-1; the D is unclear. The CDR3 consists of 12 residues. Germline V CDR1 and CDR2: MNHNS, SASEGT. The V and J ends lost 7 bases and 2 bases respectively, with 8 bases between them. The DNA for the CDR3 is TGTGCCAGCACCCTCCTTAACACTGAAGCTTTCTTT. This gives the protein CASTLLNTEAFF.

This clonotype has only a few counts. The junction does not match germline at one end; this may be a read error. The V gene is TRBV3-1, the J gene TRBJ2-7, with 7 bases that match TRBD1. The germline gives CDR1 LGHDT, CDR2 YNNKEL (reference sequence). CDR3 size: 12 residues. CDR3 nucleotides: TGTGCCAGCAGCCAAGGCCGAGGGGGCCTTTCCTTC. Translating gives CASSQGRGGLSF.

The gene calls are TRBV9 and TRBJ2-7, with 11 bases that match TRBD2. With 3 bases clipped from V and 3 bases from J, the junction kept 5 bases outside the gene matches. The CDR3 is 15 amino acids. CDR1 and CDR2 from the germline V gene are SGDLS and YYNGEE. The CDR3 nucleotides are TGTGCCAGCAGCGAAACCGGGACTAGCGGCTACGAGCAGTACTTC. Translating it yields CASSETGTSGYEQYF.

This clonotype was found a few times. The V gene is TRBV20-1, the J gene TRBJ2-4; tentative D call: TRBD1 (5 bases). This CDR3 has 13 amino acids. The V end was cut by 6 bases, the J end by 3 bases, with 12 bases between. Germline values: CDR1 DFQATT, CDR2 SNEGSKA (reference sequence). The CDR3 DNA reads as TGCAGTGCCTCCGACAGAGACAAAAACATTCAGTACTTC. It codes for CSASDRDKNIQYF.

The chain is built from TRBV4-1 and TRBJ1-6, with 8 positions matching TRBD1. CDR1 MGHRA and CDR2 YSYEKL come from the germline V gene. V shed 1 base and J 6 bases; nucleotides not matched to a gene: 5. There are 16 residues in the CDR3. CDR3 nucleotides: TGCGCCAGCAGCCAAGGCCGGGGACAGGTTAATTCACCCCTCCACTTT. Protein: CASSQGRGQVNSPLHF.

The chain is built from TRBV6-5 and TRBJ2-3; a possible D gene is TRBD1 (5 bases). This CDR3 region has 17 residues. CDR1 and CDR2 (germline): MNHEY, SVGAGI. V lost 4 bases, J lost 2 bases, and 19 bases lay in between. CDR3 protein: CASSSRATPRITDTQYF. In DNA, the CDR3 is TGTGCCAGCAGTTCCAGGGCGACCCCTCGGATCACAGATACGCAGTATTTT.

This clonotype was seen only a few times. The chain joins TRBV24-1 to TRBJ2-6; no definite D call. Germline CDR1 reads KGHDR; CDR2 reads SFDVKD. The CDR3 totals 14 residues. Trimming removed 5 bases at V and 0 bases at J, with 4 bases between. The CDR3, as DNA: TGTGCCACCAGTGCCGCCTCTGGGGCCAACGTCCTGACTTTC. Its protein is CATSAASGANVLTF.

This clonotype was seen more than once but under ten times. This chain joins TRBV4-1 and TRBJ2-7; possible D gene TRBD1, 6 bases. Germline V gives CDR1 MGHRA, CDR2 YSYEKL. Between the trimmed V and J ends, which lost 3 bases and 5 bases, there was a span of 17 bases. This CDR3 has 15 amino acids. The CDR3 protein is CASSHTGTQANEQYF. The DNA for the CDR3 is TGCGCCAGCAGCCATACCGGGACACAAGCAAACGAGCAGTACTTC.

The chain links TRBV30 to TRBJ2-5; D could derive from TRBD1 or TRBD2 (5 bases each). Germline V gene lookup returns CDR1 GTSNPN and CDR2 SVGIG (reference sequence). V was shortened by 0 bases and J by 1 base, with 12 bases between the two germline ends. The CDR3 has 15 amino acids. The CDR3 loop reads CAWSVHSGTQETQYF. The CDR3, as DNA: TGTGCCTGGAGTGTACACTCGGGGACCCAAGAGACCCAGTACTTC.

The chain links TRBV20-1 to TRBJ2-1, with 13 nucleotides matching TRBD2. Germline V CDR1 and CDR2: DFQATT, SNEGSKA (reference sequence). This CDR3 contains 17 residues. The V segment lost 4 bases and the J segment 0 bases; nucleotides outside the gene matches: 6. The CDR3 loop is CSATGTSGMLSYNEQFF. As DNA, the CDR3 is TGCAGTGCTACTGGGACTAGCGGGATGCTCTCCTACAATGAGCAGTTCTTC.

This clonotype appeared a few times. The rearrangement links TRBV7-3 to TRBJ2-1, with 9 bases aligning to TRBD1. Losses at the gene ends were 5 bases for V and 5 bases for J; bases not matched to a gene: 4. This CDR3 is built from 14 residues. From germline, CDR1 is SGHTA and CDR2 FQGTGA. For the CDR3, the DNA is TGTGCCAGCAGCGAAGGACAGGGGAACAATGAGCAGTTCTTC. As protein: CASSEGQGNNEQFF. Based on the CDR3 plus reference TRBV7-3 and TRBJ2-1, the full variable domain is GAGVSQTPSNKVTEKGKYVELRCDPISGHTALYWYRQSLGQGPEFLIYFQGTGAADDSGLPNDRFFAVRPEGSVSTLKIQRTERGDSAVYLCASSEGQGNNEQFFGPGTRLTVL.

The V gene is TRBV5-1, the J gene TRBJ1-1; D is ambiguous. V gave up 6 bases and J gave up 3 bases, with 15 bases separating them. Germline CDR1 and CDR2: SGHRS and YFSETQ. The CDR3 contains 14 residues. CDR3 DNA: TGCGCCAGCACCCCTGCGAAGAAGGACACTGAAGCTTTCTTT. It yields the protein CASTPAKKDTEAFF.

In its sample, this clonotype was seen a few times. The chain couples TRBV19 to TRBJ1-5; the D gene is possibly TRBD1 (5 bases). Germline lookup yields CDR1 LNHDA and CDR2 SQIVND (reference sequence). Trimming took off 7 bases at V and 0 bases at J, with 13 bases between the two ends. The CDR3 loop spans 15 amino acids. CDR3 in amino acids: CASTPTANSNQPQHF. The CDR3 bases are TGTGCCAGTACCCCGACAGCAAATAGCAATCAGCCCCAGCATTTT.

This rearrangement joins TRBV20-1 to TRBJ1-2; possibly TRBD1 for D (5 bases). Germline assignment: CDR1 DFQATT and CDR2 SNEGSKA (reference sequence). The length of the CDR3 is 14 residues. V was clipped by 0 bases and J by 2 bases, with 10 bases between them. The CDR3 DNA follows: TGCAGTGCTAGAGAGAAGGGGAAGAACTATGGCTACACCTTC. It is translated as CSAREKGKNYGYTF.

This clonotype has a handful of counts. The genes are TRBV15 and TRBJ2-5; 7 bases are shared with TRBD1. The V segment lost 5 bases and the J segment 1 base; nucleotides outside the gene matches: 4. This CDR3 has 14 amino acids. The germline gives CDR1 LNHNV, CDR2 YYDKDF (reference sequence). The CDR3 here is CATSRQGTQETQYF. The CDR3 bases are TGTGCCACCAGCCGACAGGGCACCCAAGAGACCCAGTACTTC.